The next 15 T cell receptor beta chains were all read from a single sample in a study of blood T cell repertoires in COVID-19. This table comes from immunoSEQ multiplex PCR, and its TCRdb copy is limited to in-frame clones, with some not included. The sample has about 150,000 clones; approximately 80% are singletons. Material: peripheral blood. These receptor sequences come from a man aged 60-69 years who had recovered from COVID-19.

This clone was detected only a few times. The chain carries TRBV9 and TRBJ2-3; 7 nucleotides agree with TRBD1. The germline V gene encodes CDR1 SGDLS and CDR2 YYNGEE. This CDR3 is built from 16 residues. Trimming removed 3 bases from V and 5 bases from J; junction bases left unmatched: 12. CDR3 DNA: TGTGCCAGCAGCGCGATGACAGGGTGGGCTCAAGATACGCAGTATTTT. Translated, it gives CASSAMTGWAQDTQYF.

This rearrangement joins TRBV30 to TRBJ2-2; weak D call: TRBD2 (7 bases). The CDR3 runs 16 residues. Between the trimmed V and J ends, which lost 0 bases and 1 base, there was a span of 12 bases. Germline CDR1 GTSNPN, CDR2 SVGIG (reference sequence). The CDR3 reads CAWSVTGRGNTGELFF. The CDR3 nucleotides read TGTGCCTGGAGTGTTACAGGGAGGGGGAACACCGGGGAGCTGTTTTTT.

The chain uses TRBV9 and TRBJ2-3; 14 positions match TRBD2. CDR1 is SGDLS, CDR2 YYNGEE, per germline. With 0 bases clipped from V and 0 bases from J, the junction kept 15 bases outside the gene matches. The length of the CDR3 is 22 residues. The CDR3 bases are TGTGCCAGCAGCGTAGCTACGAGCCGACCGGGACTAGCGGGGGATAGCACAGATACGCAGTATTTT. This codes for CASSVATSRPGLAGDSTDTQYF.

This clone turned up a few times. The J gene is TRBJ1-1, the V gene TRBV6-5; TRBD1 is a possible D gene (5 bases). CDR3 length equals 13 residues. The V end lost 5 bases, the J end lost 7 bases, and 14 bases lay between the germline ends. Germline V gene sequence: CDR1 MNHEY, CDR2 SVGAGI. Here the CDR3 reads CASSLLRGDEAFF. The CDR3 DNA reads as TGTGCCAGCAGTCTCTTACGGGGGGATGAAGCTTTCTTT.

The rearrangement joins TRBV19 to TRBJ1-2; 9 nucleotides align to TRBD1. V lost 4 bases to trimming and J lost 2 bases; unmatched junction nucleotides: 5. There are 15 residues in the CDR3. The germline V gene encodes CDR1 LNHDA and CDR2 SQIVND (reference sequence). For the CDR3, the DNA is TGTGCCAGTAGTAGCAGGACAGGGGTGAACTATGGCTACACCTTC. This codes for CASSSRTGVNYGYTF.

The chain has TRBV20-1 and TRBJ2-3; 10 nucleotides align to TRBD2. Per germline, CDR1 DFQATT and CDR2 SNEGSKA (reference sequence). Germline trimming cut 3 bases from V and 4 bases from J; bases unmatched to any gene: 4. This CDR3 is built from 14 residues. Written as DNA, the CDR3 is TGCAGTGCTAGTGGAGCGGGGGGGGCAGATACGCAGTATTTT. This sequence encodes CSASGAGGADTQYF.

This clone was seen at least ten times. The CDR3 region is CASSVDSGGTDTQYF. As DNA, the CDR3 is TGTGCCAGCAGCGTCGATAGCGGGGGCACAGATACGCAGTATTTT. The rearrangement links TRBV9 to TRBJ2-3, with TRBD2 matching 8 bases. With V trimmed by 2 bases and J by 1 base, 3 bases remained unmatched. Germline-derived CDR1 and CDR2 are SGDLS and YYNGEE. The CDR3 extends over 15 amino acids.

CDR3 DNA sequence: TGTGCCACCAGCAGAGATCAAGTTCCGGGTGGCTACACCTTC. This sequence encodes CATSRDQVPGGYTF. V is TRBV15 and J is TRBJ1-2; D gene ambiguous. The CDR3 has 14 residues. Germline CDR1 and CDR2: LNHNV and YYDKDF (reference sequence). The V gene lost 0 bases and the J gene lost 7 bases, with 12 bases spanning the gap.

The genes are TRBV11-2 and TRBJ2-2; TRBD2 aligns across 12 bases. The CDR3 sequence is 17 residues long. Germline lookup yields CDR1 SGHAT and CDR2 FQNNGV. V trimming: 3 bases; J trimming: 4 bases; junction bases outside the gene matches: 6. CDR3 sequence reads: CASSFLAGGPSTGELFF. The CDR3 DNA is TGTGCCAGCAGCTTTCTAGCGGGAGGGCCGAGCACCGGGGAGCTGTTTTTT.

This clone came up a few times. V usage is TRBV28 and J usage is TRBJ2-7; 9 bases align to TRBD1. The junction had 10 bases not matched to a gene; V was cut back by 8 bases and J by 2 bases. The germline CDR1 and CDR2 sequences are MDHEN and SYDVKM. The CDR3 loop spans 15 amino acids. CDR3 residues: CASVRSRDRAYEQYF. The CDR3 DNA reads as TGTGCCAGCGTTAGGTCCCGGGACAGGGCCTACGAGCAGTACTTC.

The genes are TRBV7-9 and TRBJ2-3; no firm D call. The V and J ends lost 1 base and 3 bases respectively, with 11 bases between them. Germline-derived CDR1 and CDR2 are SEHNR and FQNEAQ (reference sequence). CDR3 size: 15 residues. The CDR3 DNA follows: TGTGCCAGCAGCTTAGTTGGCAGTAATACAGATACGCAGTATTTT. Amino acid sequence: CASSLVGSNTDTQYF.

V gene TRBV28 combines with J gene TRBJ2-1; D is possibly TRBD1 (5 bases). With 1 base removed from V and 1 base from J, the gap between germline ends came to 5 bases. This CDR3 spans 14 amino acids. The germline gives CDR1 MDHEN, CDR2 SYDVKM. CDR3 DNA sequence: TGTGCCAGCAGTTTATCAGGGTCCTACAATGAGCAGTTCTTC. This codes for CASSLSGSYNEQFF. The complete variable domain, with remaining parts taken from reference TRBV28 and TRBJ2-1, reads DVKVTQSSRYLVKRTGEKVFLECVQDMDHENMFWYRQDPGLGLRLIYFSYDVKMKEKGDIPEGYSVSREKKERFSLILESASTNQTSMYLCASSLSGSYNEQFFGPGTRLTVL.

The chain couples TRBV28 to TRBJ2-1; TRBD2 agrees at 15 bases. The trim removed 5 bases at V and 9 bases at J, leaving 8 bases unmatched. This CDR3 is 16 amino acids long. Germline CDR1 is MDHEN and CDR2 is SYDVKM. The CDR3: CASSPYGLAGGIEQFF. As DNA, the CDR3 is TGTGCCAGCAGTCCCTACGGACTAGCGGGAGGGATTGAGCAGTTCTTC.

This CDR3 is CASSEAGTASYEQYF. The CDR3 DNA reads as TGTGCCAGCAGTGAAGCGGGGACAGCCTCCTACGAGCAGTACTTC. The rearrangement links TRBV2 to TRBJ2-7; 7 bases map to TRBD1. In germline, CDR1 is SNHLY, CDR2 FYNNEI. J was trimmed by 0 bases and V by 0 bases; bases with no gene match: 2. The CDR3 spans 15 residues.

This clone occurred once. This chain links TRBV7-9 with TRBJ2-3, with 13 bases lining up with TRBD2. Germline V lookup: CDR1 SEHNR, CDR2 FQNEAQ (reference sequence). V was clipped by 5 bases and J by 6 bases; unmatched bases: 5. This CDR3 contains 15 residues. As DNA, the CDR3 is TGTGCCAGCAGCAGGACTAGCGGGAGAAGGGATACGCAGTATTTT. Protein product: CASSRTSGRRDTQYF.